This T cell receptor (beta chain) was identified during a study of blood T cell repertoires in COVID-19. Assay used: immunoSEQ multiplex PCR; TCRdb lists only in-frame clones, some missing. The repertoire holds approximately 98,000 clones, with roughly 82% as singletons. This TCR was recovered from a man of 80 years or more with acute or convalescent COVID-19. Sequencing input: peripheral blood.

The CDR3 is CASSRGQGPSGNEKLFF. DNA for the CDR3: TGCGCCAGCAGCAGAGGACAGGGACCTTCTGGTAATGAAAAACTGTTTTTT. The chain recombines TRBV5-1 with TRBJ1-4, with 8 positions matching TRBD1. There are 17 residues in the CDR3. Germline V gives CDR1 SGHRS, CDR2 YFSETQ. V shed 4 bases, J shed 4 bases, and the junction held 12 bases outside the gene matches.